This TCR beta chain emerged from a study of human T cells and chemical hapten exposure (dated by TCRdb to about 2021). For the wider study: For sensitization, 2% DPC in acetone was applied to an approximately 2 cm by approximately 2 cm area of upper inner arm skin. Twenty-nine alopecia patients provided blood for TCR sequencing at one to four time points (pre-sensitization, 2, 6 and 24 weeks). Blood samples were taken from patients before sensitization (week 0) and then at 2, 6 and about 24 weeks after DPC sensitization. Most of the patients in the cohort were female, and the cohort covered alopecia areata with under or over 50% scalp involvement, alopecia totalis and alopecia universalis. Patch testing on the upper back used Finn chambers containing 0.01% DPC, with scoring done after 6 days according to International Contact Dermatitis Research Group standards. Libraries were combined into a pool for sequencing, and differences in TCR yield between samples came mainly from small differences in library volumes within the pool. Weekly therapeutic DPC doses were additionally applied to the scalp of patients throughout the approximately 25-week study period. The study tracked peripheral blood TCR repertoire changes in vivo during primary and secondary sensitization to the hapten diphenylcyclopropenone (DPC) in alopecia patients.

The label giving this sample's time point can be read as: pre-sensitization, week 0. Read against the paper, the sample's treatment or condition label means: therapeutic diphenylcyclopropenone sensitization with weekly scalp DPC. At every patch-test visit, the blood draw took place before the patch test was put on. Eligible patients were aged 18 to 70, diagnosed with alopecia, deemed suitable for DPC therapy, and excluded if pregnant. Total RNA was extracted from unfractionated whole blood collected in Tempus Blood RNA tubes. What the authors observed across the whole study: DPC sensitization did not change the number of TCRs with a frequency above 1 in 1000, and there was no evidence of changes in global repertoire structure. Alopecia, a presumed autoimmune disease, was present in all patients, so the immune response of the patients might differ from that of healthy individuals. Significantly more large CDR3 similarity clusters were formed by expanded TCRs than by pre-sensitization or healthy control sets, consistent with antigen-driven responses. After repeated subsampling, changes were observed in the strength of the expansion versus patch-test correlation and in the threshold at which the correlation became significant. A positive correlation was found between the number of PT1 expanded TCRs and patch test score, with significance reached at thresholds 8, 16 and 32 but not 4.

Library preparation employed RACE. The sample was run on a NextSeq 500. Library preparation attached unique molecular identifiers to individual cDNA molecules for quantitative, reproducible TCR counting. From each blood RNA sample, both TCR alpha and TCR beta chains were sequenced. Per the authors' processing: The median number of TCRs per sample was roughly 100,000, ranging from roughly 23,224 to 690,600. The Decombinator software suite was used to annotate the V, J and CDR3 of the TCR reads. For the PS versus PT1 abundance plots, all samples were subsampled to the same number of TCRs (28,000). Expanded TCRs were defined as absent before sensitization and observed at least eight times at the 2-week time point. TCRdb applied fastp at Q25 and MiXCR to the public reads, then kept only in-frame beta chains. Every distinct CDR3 protein forms one entry, paired with its most common genes and DNA. TCRdb, not the original authors, processed these V and J calls. The sample table shows around 250,000 distinct CDR3 sequences, and about 9% are seen once. The ten largest clones add up to 2% to 2.5% of the sample.

This clonotype was counted ten times or more. This clone's antigen is unknown. Base-call qualities are not available, and no considerably larger clone is one nucleotide away. The sequencing here drew on whole blood, taken in connection with sensitization to the hapten diphenylcyclopropenone (DPC). This sequence originates from a woman aged 40 to 49 with alopecia areata. Some clones in this sample may be carry-over from other donors' samples.

The CDR3 protein: CASSKGAGEDTQYF. The sequenced DNA: TGTGCCAGCAGTAAAGGGGCAGGGGAAGATACGCAGTATTTT. The chain is encoded by TRBV12-3 or TRBV12-4 joined to TRBJ2-3; the D gene is possibly TRBD1, with 6 bases matching. The V end loses 5 bases and the J end loses 5 bases, and a stretch of 14 bases separates them. Measured from the cysteine to the phenylalanine, the CDR3 is 14 residues long. The DNA shown is the 42-base CDR3, in frame from base 1.